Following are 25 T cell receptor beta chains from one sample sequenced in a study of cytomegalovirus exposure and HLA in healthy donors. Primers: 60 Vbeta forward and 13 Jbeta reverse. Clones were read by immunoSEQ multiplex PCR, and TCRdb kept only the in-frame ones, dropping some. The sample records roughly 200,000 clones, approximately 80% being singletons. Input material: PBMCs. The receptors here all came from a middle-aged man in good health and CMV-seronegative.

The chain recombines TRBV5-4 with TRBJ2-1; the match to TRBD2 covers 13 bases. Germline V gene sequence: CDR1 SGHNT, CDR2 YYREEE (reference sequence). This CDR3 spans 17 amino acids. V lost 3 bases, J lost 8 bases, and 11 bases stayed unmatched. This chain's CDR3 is CASSYGLAGARGDEQFF. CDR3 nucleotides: TGTGCCAGCAGCTACGGACTAGCGGGAGCTCGAGGGGATGAGCAGTTCTTC.

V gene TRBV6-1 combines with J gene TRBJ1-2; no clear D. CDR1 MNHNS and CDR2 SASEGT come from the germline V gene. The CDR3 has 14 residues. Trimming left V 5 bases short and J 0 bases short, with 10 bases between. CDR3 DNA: TGTGCCAGCAGTCGACAAGTAGCTAACTATGGCTACACCTTC. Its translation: CASSRQVANYGYTF.

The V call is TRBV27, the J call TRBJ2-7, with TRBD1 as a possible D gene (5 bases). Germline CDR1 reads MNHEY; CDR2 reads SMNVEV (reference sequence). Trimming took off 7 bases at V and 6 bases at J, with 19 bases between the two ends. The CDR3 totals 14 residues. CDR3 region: CASNQQGIRSEQYF. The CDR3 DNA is TGTGCCAGCAATCAGCAGGGTATCCGTTCCGAGCAGTACTTC.

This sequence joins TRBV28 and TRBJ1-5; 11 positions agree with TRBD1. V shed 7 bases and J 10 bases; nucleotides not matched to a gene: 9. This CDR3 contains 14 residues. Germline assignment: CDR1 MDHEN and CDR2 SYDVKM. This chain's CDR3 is CASIEGTGGPPQHF. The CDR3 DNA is TGTGCCAGCATAGAGGGGACAGGGGGACCTCCCCAGCATTTT.

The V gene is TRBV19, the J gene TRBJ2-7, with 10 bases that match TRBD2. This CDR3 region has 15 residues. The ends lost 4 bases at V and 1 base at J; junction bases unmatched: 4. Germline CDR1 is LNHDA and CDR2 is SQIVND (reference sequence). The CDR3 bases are TGTGCCAGTAGTACACCGGGACTAGCGTCCTACGAGCAGTACTTC. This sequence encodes CASSTPGLASYEQYF. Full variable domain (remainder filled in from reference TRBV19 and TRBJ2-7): DGGITQSPKYLFRKEGQNVTLSCEQNLNHDAMYWYRQDPGQGLRLIYYSQIVNDFQKGDIAEGYSVSREKKESFPLTVTSAQKNPTAFYLCASSTPGLASYEQYFGPGTRLTVT.

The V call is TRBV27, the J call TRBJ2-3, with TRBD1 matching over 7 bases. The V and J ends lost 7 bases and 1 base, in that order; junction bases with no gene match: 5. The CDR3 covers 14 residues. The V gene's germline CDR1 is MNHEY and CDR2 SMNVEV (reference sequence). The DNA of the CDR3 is TGTGCCAGCAACGGGGACAGTCGCACAGATACGCAGTATTTT. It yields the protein CASNGDSRTDTQYF.

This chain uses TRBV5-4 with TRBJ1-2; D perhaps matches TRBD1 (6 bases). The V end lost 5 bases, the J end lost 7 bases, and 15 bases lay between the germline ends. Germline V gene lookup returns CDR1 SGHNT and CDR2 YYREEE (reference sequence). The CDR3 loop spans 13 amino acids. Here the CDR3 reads CASRGQPLGGYTF. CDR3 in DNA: TGTGCCAGCAGAGGACAGCCCCTCGGTGGCTACACCTTC.

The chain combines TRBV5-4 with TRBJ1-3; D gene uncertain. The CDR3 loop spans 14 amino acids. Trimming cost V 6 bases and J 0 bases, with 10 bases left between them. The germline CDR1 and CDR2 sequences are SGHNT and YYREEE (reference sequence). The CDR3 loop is CASTNSYSGNTIYF. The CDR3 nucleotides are TGTGCCAGCACCAACAGCTACTCTGGAAACACCATATATTTT.

The CDR3 protein is CASSLAGLAGGTDTQYF. The CDR3 DNA reads as TGTGCCAGCAGCTTGGCCGGACTAGCGGGAGGAACAGATACGCAGTATTTT. The genes are TRBV5-4 and TRBJ2-3, with 14 bases identical to TRBD2. This CDR3 comprises 17 residues. In germline, CDR1 is SGHNT, CDR2 YYREEE (reference sequence). V gave up 0 bases and J gave up 3 bases; unmatched junction bases: 3. Full variable domain (remainder filled in from reference TRBV5-4 and TRBJ2-3): ETGVTQSPTHLIKTRGQQVTLRCSSQSGHNTVSWYQQALGQGPQFIFQYYREEENGRGNFPPRFSGLQFPNYSSELNVNALELDDSALYLCASSLAGLAGGTDTQYFGPGTRLTVL.

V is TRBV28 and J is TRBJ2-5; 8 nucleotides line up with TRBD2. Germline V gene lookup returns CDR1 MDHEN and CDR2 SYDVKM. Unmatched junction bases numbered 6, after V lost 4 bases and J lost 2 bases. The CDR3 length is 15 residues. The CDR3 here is CASSWAGGTQETQYF. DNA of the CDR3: TGTGCCAGCAGTTGGGCGGGGGGTACACAAGAGACCCAGTACTTC.

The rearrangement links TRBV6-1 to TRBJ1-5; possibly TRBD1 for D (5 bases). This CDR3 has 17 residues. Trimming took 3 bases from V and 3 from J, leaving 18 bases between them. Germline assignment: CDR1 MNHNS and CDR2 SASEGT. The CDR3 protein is CASSDGFGGTLNQPQHF. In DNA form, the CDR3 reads TGTGCCAGCAGTGATGGGTTTGGAGGGACCCTCAATCAGCCCCAGCATTTT.

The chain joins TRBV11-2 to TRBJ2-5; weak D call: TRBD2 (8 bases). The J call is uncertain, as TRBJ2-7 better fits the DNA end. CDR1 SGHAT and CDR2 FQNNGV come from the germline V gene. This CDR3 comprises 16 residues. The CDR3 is CASTKSGGLVGYEQYF. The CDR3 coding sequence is TGTGCCAGCACCAAATCAGGGGGACTAGTTGGTTACGAGCAGTACTTC.

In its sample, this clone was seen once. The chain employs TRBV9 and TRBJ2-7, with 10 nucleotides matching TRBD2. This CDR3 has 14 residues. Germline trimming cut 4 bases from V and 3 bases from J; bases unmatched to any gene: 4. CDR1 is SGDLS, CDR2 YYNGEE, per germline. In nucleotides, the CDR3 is TGTGCCAGCAGCCCCCGGACTAGCGGCTACGAGCAGTACTTC. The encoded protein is CASSPRTSGYEQYF.

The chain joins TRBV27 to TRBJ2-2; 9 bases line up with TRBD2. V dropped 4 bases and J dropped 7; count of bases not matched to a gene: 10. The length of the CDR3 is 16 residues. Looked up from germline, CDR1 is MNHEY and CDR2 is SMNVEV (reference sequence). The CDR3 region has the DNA TGTGCCAGCAGTTCCTTTAGCGGGAGTAACGGCGGGGAGCTGTTTTTT. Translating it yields CASSSFSGSNGGELFF.

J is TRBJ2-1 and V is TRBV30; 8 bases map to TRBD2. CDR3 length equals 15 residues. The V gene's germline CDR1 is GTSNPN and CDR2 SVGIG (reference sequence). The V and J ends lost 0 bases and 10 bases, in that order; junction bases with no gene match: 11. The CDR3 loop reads CAWSVFRGGRSEQFF. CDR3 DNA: TGTGCCTGGAGTGTATTCCGGGGCGGGAGGAGCGAGCAGTTCTTC. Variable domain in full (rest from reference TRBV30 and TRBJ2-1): SQTIHQWPATLVQPVGSPLSLECTVEGTSNPNLYWYRQAAGRGLQLLFYSVGIGQISSEVPQNLSASRPQDRQFILSSKKLLLSDSGFYLCAWSVFRGGRSEQFFGPGTRLTVL.

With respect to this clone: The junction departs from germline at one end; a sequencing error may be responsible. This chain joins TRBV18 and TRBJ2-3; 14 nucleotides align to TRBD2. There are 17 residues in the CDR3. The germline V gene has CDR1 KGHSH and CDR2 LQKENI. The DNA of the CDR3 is TGTGCCAGCTCATCACCGGGACTAGCGGGGGGCACAGATACGCAGTATTTT. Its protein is CASSSPGLAGGTDTQYF. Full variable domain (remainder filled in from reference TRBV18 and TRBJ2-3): NAGVMQNPRHLVRRRGQEARLRCSPMKGHSHVYWYRQLPEEGLKFMVYLQKENIIDESGMPKERFSAEFPKEGPSILRIQQVVRGDSAAYFCASSSPGLAGGTDTQYFGPGTRLTVL.

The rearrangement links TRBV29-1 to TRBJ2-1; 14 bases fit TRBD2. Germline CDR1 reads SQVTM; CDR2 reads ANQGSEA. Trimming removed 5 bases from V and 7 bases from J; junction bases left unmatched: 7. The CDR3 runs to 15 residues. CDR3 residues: CSVRLAGGPMNEQFF. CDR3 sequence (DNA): TGCAGCGTTAGACTAGCGGGAGGGCCGATGAATGAGCAGTTCTTC.

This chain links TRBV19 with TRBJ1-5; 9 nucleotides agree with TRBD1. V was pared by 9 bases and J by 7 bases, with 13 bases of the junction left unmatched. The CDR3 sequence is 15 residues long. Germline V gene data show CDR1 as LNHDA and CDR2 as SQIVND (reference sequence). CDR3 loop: CASRTSTGGRQPQHF. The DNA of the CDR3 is TGTGCCAGCCGAACCTCGACAGGGGGGAGGCAGCCCCAGCATTTT.

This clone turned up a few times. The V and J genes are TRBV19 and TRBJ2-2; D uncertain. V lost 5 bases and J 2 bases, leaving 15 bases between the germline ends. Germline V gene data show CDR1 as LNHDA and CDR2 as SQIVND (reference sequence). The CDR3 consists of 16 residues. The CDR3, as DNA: TGTGCCAGTAGTCTATACAGTAGACCTAACACCGGGGAGCTGTTTTTT. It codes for CASSLYSRPNTGELFF.

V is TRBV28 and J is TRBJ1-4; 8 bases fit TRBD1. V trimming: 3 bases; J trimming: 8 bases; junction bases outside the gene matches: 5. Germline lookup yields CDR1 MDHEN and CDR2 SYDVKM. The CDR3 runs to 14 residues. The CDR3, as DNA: TGTGCCAGCAGTTTGGGCGGGACAGGCGAAAAACTGTTTTTT. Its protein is CASSLGGTGEKLFF.

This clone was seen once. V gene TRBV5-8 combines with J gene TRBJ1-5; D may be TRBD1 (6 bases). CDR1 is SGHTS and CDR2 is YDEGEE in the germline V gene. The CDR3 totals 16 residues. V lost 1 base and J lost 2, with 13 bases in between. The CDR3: CASSLNRGSGNQPQHF. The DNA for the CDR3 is TGTGCCAGCAGCTTGAATAGGGGGAGCGGCAATCAGCCCCAGCATTTT.

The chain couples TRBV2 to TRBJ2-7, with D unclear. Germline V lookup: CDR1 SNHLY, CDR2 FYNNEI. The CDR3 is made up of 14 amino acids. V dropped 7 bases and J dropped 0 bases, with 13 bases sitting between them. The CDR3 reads CASIASLASYEQYF. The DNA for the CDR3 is TGTGCCAGCATAGCAAGTTTAGCCTCCTACGAGCAGTACTTC.

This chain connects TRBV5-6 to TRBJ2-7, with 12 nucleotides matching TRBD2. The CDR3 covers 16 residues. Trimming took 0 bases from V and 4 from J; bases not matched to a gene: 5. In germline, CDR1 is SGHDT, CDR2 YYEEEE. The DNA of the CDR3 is TGTGCCAGCAGCTTGGAAGACGGACTAGCGGGGTACGAGCAGTACTTC. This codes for CASSLEDGLAGYEQYF.

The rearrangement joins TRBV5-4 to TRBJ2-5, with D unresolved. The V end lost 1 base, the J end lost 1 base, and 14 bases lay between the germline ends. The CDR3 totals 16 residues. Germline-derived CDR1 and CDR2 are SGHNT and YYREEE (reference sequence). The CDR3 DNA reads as TGTGCCAGCAGCTTGCAGCCGGCAGGCGCCCAAGAGACCCAGTACTTC. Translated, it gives CASSLQPAGAQETQYF.

The CDR3 region has the DNA TGTGCCAGCCCGGGACTAGCGGGAGTGGATACCGGGGAGCTGTTTTTT. Amino acid sequence: CASPGLAGVDTGELFF. The rearrangement uses TRBV18 and TRBJ2-2; 14 bases align to TRBD2. The CDR3 length is 16 residues. From germline, CDR1 is KGHSH and CDR2 LQKENI. With 8 bases clipped from V and 5 bases from J, the junction kept 7 bases outside the gene matches.